A selection of T cell receptor beta chains follows, all from one sample in a study of T cells in localized non-small cell lung cancer. Assay: immunoSEQ multiplex PCR; the TCRdb copy retains only in-frame clones and omits some. In the table there are about 25,000 clones, around nine tenths of which are singletons. This specimen was peripheral blood, taken before any cancer treatment. The receptors derive from a woman between 35 and 75 years old with stage I lung adenocarcinoma. Each CDR3 is given without its conserved first and last residue.

cdr3_aa j_call v_call
ASSPTGYEQY TRBJ2-7 TRBV18
ASSMGKGLRGNQPQH TRBJ1-5 TRBV19
SGRYQETQY TRBJ2-5 TRBV20-1
ASSLGEEAF TRBJ1-1 TRBV11-2
ASTRTTNTGELF TRBJ2-2 TRBV27
ASSQDQSGMVGYT TRBJ1-2 TRBV4-1
ASSYSNGASTETQY TRBJ2-5 TRBV6-5
ASGNYGYT TRBJ1-2 TRBV6-5
ASSRSPDQPQH TRBJ1-5 TRBV18
ASSARGSGNQPQH TRBJ1-5 TRBV5-8
ASSYRVGFTGELF TRBJ2-2 TRBV6-5
ASSYQGGSYGYT TRBJ1-2 TRBV5-1
ASSLLGRTLY TRBJ2-7 TRBV27
ASSLVPAEKLF TRBJ1-4 TRBV7-9
ATVSGNGETQY TRBJ2-5 TRBV28
ASSLVRAAEQY TRBJ2-7 TRBV7-8
ASRGGINQPQH TRBJ1-5 TRBV6-5
ASSQVRSRDPPETQY TRBJ2-5 TRBV4-1
ASGNYGYT TRBJ1-2 TRBV6-6
ASSLRGSYQPQH TRBJ1-5 TRBV27
ASSQLGFWDIQY TRBJ2-4 TRBV14
ASSDELQETQY TRBJ2-5 TRBV6-5